The next 2 T cell receptor beta chains were all read from a single sample in a study of blood T cell repertoires in COVID-19 (dated by TCRdb to about 2020). Library method: the immunoSEQ multiplex PCR assay. TCRdb provides this immuneACCESS table in a form limited to in-frame rearrangements. Some clones are lacking; in checked studies, under half of them reflect an unresolved V gene, and why the rest are absent is not known. This sample comprises approximately 190,000 clones, 70% to 85% of them detected only once. Under 5.5% of the sample is in the top ten clones. Sequencing used peripheral blood. The origin of the receptors is a woman in her twenties or thirties with acute or convalescent COVID-19.

V gene TRBV29-1 combines with J gene TRBJ2-7; 7 nucleotides align to TRBD1. The junction had 3 bases not matched to a gene; V was cut back by 4 bases and J by 3 bases. CDR3 length: 12 residues. Germline CDR1 and CDR2: SQVTM and ANQGSEA. The CDR3 sequence is CSVGGQLYEQYF. DNA of the CDR3: TGCAGCGTTGGGGGACAGCTCTACGAGCAGTACTTC.

This clone was counted only a few times. The chain couples TRBV3-1 (or the pseudogene TRBV3-2) to TRBJ2-3, with a weak D call TRBD2 (6 bases). V lost 0 bases and J lost 1, with 11 bases in between. The CDR3 has 16 amino acids. CDR1 is LGHDT, CDR2 YNNKEL, per germline (reference sequence). The CDR3 DNA reads TGTGCCAGCAGCCAAGATATCGGAGGGGGCACAGATACGCAGTATTTT. Protein sequence: CASSQDIGGGTDTQYF.